This T cell receptor (beta chain) emerged from a study of vaccination and CD4 T cells after COVID-19. Study-wide background: Vaccination of participants consisted of two doses of either BNT162b2 or mRNA-1273 vaccine. Median time from second vaccine dose to sampling was 72 days (14 to 241).

Broader study findings: Researchers report that 304 of 307 vaccine-specific clones in convalescent patients proved spike mono-reactive.

About this clonotype: The antigen remains unidentified.

Sequencing of cultured CD4+ T cell DNA used the Oncomine TCR Beta short-read assay. TCRdb independently ran MiXCR on the PCR reads; one entry per CDR3 protein. The table shows 9,500 to 13,000 distinct CDR3 sequences, with 77% occurring only once. Regarding treatment: roughly 10-day PBMC culture with coronavirus spike peptide pools or control peptides (ViraFEST assay). J gave up 8 bases and V 0 bases, and 12 bases lay outside the gene matches. Germline CDR1 and CDR2: MNHEY and SVGAGI. This CDR3 region has 16 residues. The J gene is TRBJ1-2, the V gene TRBV6-5; 7 bases are shared with TRBD1. This clonotype originated in a human donor who had recovered from COVID-19. The sample taken for sequencing was CD4+ T cells from blood, cultured in vitro. This CDR3 is CASSYSKTGSQGGYTF. The DNA of the CDR3 is TGTGCCAGCAGTTACTCGAAGACAGGGAGCCAGGGGGGCTACACCTTC.